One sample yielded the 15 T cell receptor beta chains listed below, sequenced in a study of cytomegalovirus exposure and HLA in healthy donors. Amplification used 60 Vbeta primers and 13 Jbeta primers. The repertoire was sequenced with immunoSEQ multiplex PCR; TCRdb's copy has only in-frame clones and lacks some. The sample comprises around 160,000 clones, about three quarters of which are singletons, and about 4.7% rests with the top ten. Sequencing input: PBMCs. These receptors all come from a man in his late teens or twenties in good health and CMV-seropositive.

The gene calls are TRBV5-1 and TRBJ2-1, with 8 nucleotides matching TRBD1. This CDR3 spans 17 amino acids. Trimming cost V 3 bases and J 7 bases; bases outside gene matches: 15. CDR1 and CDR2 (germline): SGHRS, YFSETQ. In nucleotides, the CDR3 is TGCGCCAGCAGCTCCTTATCCGGGACAGGAAATGGAAATGAGCAGTTCTTC. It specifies CASSSLSGTGNGNEQFF.

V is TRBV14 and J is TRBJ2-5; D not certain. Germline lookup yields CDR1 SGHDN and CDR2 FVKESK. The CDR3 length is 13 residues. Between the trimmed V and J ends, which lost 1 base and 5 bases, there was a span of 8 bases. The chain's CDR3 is CASSQGFGETQYF. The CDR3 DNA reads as TGTGCCAGCAGCCAAGGGTTCGGGGAGACCCAGTACTTC. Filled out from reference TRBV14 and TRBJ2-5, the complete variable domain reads EAGVTQFPSHSVIEKGQTVTLRCDPISGHDNLYWYRRVMGKEIKFLLHFVKESKQDESGMPNNRFLAERTGGTYSTLKVQPAELEDSGVYFCASSQGFGETQYFGPGTRLLVL.

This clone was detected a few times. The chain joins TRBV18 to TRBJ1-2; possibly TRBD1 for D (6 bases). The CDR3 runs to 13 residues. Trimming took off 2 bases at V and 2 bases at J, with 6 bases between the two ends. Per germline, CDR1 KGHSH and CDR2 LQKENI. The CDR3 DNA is TGTGCCAGCTCACCAGGACAGAACTATGGCTACACCTTC. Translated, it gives CASSPGQNYGYTF.

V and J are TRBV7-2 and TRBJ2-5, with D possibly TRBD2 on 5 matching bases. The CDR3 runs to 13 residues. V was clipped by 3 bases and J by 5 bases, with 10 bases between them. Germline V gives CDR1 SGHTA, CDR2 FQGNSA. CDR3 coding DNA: TGTGCCAGCAGCTTTACGGGAAGGGAGACCCAGTACTTC. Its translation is CASSFTGRETQYF.

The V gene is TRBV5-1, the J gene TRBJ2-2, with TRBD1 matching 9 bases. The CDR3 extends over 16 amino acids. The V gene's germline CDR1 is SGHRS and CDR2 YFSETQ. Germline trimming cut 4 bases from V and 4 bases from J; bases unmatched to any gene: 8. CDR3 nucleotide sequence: TGCGCCAGCAGCCCTCGGACAGGGGCGGCCACCGGGGAGCTGTTTTTT. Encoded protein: CASSPRTGAATGELFF.

The CDR3 loop is CASSPGGTDLSYNEQFF. DNA of the CDR3: TGTGCCAGCTCCCCCGGAGGGACAGACCTCTCCTACAATGAGCAGTTCTTC. The chain joins TRBV18 to TRBJ2-1; weak D call: TRBD1 (7 bases). With 6 bases removed from V and 0 bases from J, the gap between germline ends came to 18 bases. Germline lookup yields CDR1 KGHSH and CDR2 LQKENI. CDR3 length: 17 residues.

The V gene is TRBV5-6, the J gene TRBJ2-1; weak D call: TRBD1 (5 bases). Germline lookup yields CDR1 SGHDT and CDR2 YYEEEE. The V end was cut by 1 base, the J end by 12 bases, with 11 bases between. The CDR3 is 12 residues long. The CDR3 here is CASSLQGVVQFF. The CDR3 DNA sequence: TGTGCCAGCAGCTTGCAGGGTGTTGTGCAGTTCTTC.

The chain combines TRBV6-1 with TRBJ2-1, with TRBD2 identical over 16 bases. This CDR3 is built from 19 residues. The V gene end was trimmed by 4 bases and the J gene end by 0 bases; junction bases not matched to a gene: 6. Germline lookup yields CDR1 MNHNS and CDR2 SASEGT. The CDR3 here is CASSVAGTSGGGSYNEQFF. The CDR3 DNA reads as TGTGCCAGCAGTGTCGCCGGGACTAGCGGGGGGGGCTCCTACAATGAGCAGTTCTTC.

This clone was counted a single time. Here the CDR3 reads CASSISSGGARRHNEQFF. The CDR3 DNA reads as TGTGCCAGTAGTATAAGTAGCGGGGGGGCCCGGCGACACAATGAGCAGTTCTTC. The rearrangement uses TRBV19 and TRBJ2-1; 11 bases are a match to TRBD2. Trimming took 2 bases from V and 5 from J; bases not matched to a gene: 11. Germline assignment: CDR1 LNHDA and CDR2 SQIVND (reference sequence). This CDR3 spans 18 amino acids.

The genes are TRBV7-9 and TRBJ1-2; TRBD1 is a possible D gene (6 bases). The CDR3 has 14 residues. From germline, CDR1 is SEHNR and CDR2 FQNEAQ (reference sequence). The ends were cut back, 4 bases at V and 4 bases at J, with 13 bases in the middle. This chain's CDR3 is CASSSDRLIYGYTF. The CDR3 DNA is TGTGCCAGCAGCTCGGACAGACTGATCTATGGCTACACCTTC.

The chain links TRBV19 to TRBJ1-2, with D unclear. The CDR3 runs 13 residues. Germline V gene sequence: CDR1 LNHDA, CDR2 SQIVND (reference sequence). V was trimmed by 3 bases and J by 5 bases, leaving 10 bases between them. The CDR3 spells CASSMYGLYGYTF. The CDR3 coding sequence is TGTGCCAGTAGTATGTACGGGTTATATGGCTACACCTTC.

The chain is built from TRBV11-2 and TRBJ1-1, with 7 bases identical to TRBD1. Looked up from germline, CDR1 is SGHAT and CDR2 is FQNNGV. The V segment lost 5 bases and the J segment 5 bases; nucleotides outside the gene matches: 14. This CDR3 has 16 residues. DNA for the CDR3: TGTGCCAGCAGCCCTTCTACCCTGACAGGGAGTACTGAAGCTTTCTTT. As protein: CASSPSTLTGSTEAFF.

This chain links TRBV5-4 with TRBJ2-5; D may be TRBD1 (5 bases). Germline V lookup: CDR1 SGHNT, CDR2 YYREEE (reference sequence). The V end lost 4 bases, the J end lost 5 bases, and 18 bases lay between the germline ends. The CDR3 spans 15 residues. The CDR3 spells CASSPAGSFRETQYF. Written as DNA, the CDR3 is TGTGCCAGCAGCCCCGCAGGGTCGTTTCGGGAGACCCAGTACTTC.

CDR3 coding DNA: TGTGCCAGCAGTGGACAGGGGGCCACCTCTGGAAACACCATATATTTT. It specifies CASSGQGATSGNTIYF. The V and J genes are TRBV2 and TRBJ1-3; 10 bases fit TRBD1. Germline V gives CDR1 SNHLY, CDR2 FYNNEI. V shed 4 bases and J 0 bases; nucleotides not matched to a gene: 3. The CDR3 runs 16 residues. The entire variable domain, with the rest obtained from reference TRBV2 and TRBJ1-3, is as follows: EPEVTQTPSHQVTQMGQEVILRCVPISNHLYFYWYRQILGQKVEFLVSFYNNEISEKSEIFDDQFSVERPDGSNFTLKIRSTKLEDSAMYFCASSGQGATSGNTIYFGEGSWLTVV.

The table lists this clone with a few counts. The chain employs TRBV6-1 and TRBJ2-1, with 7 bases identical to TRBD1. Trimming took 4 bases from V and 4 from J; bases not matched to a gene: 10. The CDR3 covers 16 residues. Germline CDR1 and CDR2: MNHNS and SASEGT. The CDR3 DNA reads TGTGCCAGCAGTGCCCGACAGGGCGCCCCTTACAATGAGCAGTTCTTC. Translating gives CASSARQGAPYNEQFF.